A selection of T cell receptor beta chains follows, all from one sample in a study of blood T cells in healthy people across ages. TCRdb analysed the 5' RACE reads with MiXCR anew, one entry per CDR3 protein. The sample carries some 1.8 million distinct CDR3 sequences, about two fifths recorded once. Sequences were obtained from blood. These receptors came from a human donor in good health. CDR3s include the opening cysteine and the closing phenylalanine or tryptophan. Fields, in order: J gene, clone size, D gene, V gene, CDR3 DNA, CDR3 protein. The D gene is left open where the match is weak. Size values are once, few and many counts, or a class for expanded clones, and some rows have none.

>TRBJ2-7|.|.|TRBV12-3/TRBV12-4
TGTGCCAGCAGTCTCCGGGACACCCTCTACGAGCAGTACTTC
CASSLRDTLYEQYF
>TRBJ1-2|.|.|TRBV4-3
TGCGCCAGCAGCCAAGTTCCCTACCAGAACTATGGCTACACCTTC
CASSQVPYQNYGYTF
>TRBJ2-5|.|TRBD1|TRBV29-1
TGCAGCGTTGAGGGGGACAGGGTACTAGAGACCCAGTACTTC
CSVEGDRVLETQYF
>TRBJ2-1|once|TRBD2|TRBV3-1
TGTGCCAGCAGCCAACCATCTAGCGGGGGGGTGAGCTCCTACAATGAGCAGTTCTTC
CASSQPSSGGVSSYNEQFF
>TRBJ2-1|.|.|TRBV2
TGTGCCAGCAGGCTCGATATCGCCCCAAGTCGGGAGTTCTTC
CASRLDIAPSREFF
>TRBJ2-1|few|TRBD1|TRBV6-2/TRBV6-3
TGTGCCAGCAGTACGGGACAGGGGGAGTATGAGCAGTTCTTC
CASSTGQGEYEQFF
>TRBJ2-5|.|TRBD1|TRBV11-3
TGTGCCAGCAGAGATTACAGGGGGTCCGGGGAGACCCAGTACTTC
CASRDYRGSGETQYF
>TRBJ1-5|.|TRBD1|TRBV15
TGTGCCATCAGCAGACAGGGGGGTGGCAATCAGCCCCAGCATTTT
CAISRQGGGNQPQHF
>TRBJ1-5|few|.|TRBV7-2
TGTGTCAGCAGACCATCGTTAACCAGCAATCAGCCCCAGCATTTT
CVSRPSLTSNQPQHF
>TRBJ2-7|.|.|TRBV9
TGTGCCAGCAGCGAATACTCCTACAATGAGCAGTACTTC
CASSEYSYNEQYF
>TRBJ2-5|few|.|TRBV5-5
TGTGCCAGCAGCTTGGGGCTCAGCGACCAAGAGACCCAGTACTTC
CASSLGLSDQETQYF
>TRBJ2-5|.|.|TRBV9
TGTGCCAGCGGACGGACAGACCACCCCGAAGAGACCCAGTACTTC
CASGRTDHPEETQYF
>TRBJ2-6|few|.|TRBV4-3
TGCGCCAGCAGCCAATTTTTCCGTCCTGGAGAGCGGGCCAACGTCCTGACTTTC
CASSQFFRPGERANVLTF
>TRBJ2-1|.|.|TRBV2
TGTGCCATGCCTAAAAAGGGAGTTTACAATGAGCAGTTCTTC
CAMPKKGVYNEQFF
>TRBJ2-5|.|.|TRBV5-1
TGCGCCAGCAGCTTGCGATTGGCGGGGTTCCAAGAGACCCAGTACTTC
CASSLRLAGFQETQYF
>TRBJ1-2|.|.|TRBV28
TGTGCCAGCAGTAGAGGCGGCGGAATAGCAGGCTACACCTTC
CASSRGGGIAGYTF
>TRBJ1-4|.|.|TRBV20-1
TGCAGTGCTAGACTCGGTGGTCCCTCAACTAATGAAAAACTGTTTTTT
CSARLGGPSTNEKLFF
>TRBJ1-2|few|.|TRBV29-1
TGCAGCGTTTCTAGGGCCGAGGCGGGCGGCTACACCTTC
CSVSRAEAGGYTF
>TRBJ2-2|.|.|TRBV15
TGTGCCACCAGCAGAGAGGGGGCGTTCGACACCGGGGAGCTGTTTTTT
CATSREGAFDTGELFF
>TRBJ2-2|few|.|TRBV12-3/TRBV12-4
TGTGCCAGCAGTTTTGGCCCTCAGGGGGGGCTCTTAGGGACCGGGGAGCTGTTTTTT
CASSFGPQGGLLGTGELFF
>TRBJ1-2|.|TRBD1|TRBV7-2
TGTGCCAGCAGCTTAGTCGGACAGGGGGCAGCAGCTAACTATGGCTACACCTTC
CASSLVGQGAAANYGYTF
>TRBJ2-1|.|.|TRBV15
TGTGCCACCAGCAGAGATAGTCACAATGAGCAGTTCTTC
CATSRDSHNEQFF
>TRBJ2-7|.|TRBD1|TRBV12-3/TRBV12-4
TGTGCCAGCAGGAAGACAGGGGGGGACTCCTACGAGCAGTACTTC
CASRKTGGDSYEQYF
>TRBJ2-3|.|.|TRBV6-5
TGTGCCAGCAGTTACGGAGAGGGGTATACTGGCACAGATACGCAGTATTTT
CASSYGEGYTGTDTQYF
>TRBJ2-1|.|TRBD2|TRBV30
TGTGCCTGGAGAAAGGGACTAGCGGGGGATGAGCAGTTCTTC
CAWRKGLAGDEQFF
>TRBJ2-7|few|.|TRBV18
TGTGCCAGCTCACCAGGGGCAGGGCCTGGGTTCGAGCAGTACTTC
CASSPGAGPGFEQYF
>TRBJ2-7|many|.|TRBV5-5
TGTGCCAGCAGCTTGGTTTTACGTGGTCTTTACGAGCAGTACTTC
CASSLVLRGLYEQYF
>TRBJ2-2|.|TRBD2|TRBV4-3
TGCGCCAGCAGCCAAGGTCACGGGCTAGCGGGGGCGGCGAACACCGGGGAGCTGTTTTTT
CASSQGHGLAGAANTGELFF
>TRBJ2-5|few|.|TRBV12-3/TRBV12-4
TGTGCCAGCAGTTTTCATGAAGAGACCCAGTACTTC
CASSFHEETQYF
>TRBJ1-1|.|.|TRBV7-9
TGTGCCAGCAGCTTAGGAGACCTACGGAACACTGAAGCTTTCTTT
CASSLGDLRNTEAFF
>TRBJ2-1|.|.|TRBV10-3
TGTGCCGCAGGACATGCCTCCTACAATGAGCAGTTCTTC
CAAGHASYNEQFF
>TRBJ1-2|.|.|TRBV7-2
TGTGCCAGCAGTCCCACAGGGAACCATGGCTACACCTTC
CASSPTGNHGYTF
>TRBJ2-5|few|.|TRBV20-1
TGCAGTGCTAGAGACGCCACGCTGGAGCTAGCGTGGGAGACCCAGTACTTC
CSARDATLELAWETQYF
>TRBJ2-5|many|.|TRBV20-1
TGCAGTGCTAGAGATCTGTTGAGCGCAGGGTACCAAGAGACCCAGTACTTC
CSARDLLSAGYQETQYF
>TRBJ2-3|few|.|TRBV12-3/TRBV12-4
TGTGCCAGCAATCAGGGGTCAGATACGCAGTATTTT
CASNQGSDTQYF
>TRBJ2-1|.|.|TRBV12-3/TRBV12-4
TGTGCCAGCAGTGTTCAAGGAGTTCCTGAGCAGTTCTTC
CASSVQGVPEQFF
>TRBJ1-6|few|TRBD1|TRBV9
TGTGCCAGCAGCGTAGGGCAGGGGGATAATTCACCCCTCCACTTT
CASSVGQGDNSPLHF
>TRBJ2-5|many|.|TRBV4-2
TGTGCCAGCAGCCAAGATTTTTGGGAGACCCAGTACTTC
CASSQDFWETQYF
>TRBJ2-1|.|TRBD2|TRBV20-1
TGCAGTGCTTCCGGGACTAGCGGGGGTGTGAATGAGCAGTTCTTC
CSASGTSGGVNEQFF
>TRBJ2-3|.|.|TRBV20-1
TGCAGTGCTGGGGCCCCGGACAGAGATACGCAGTATTTT
CSAGAPDRDTQYF
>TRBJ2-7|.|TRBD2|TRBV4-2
TGTGCCAGCAGCCCCCCTAGCGGGGGTATCTCTTACGAGCAGTACTTC
CASSPPSGGISYEQYF
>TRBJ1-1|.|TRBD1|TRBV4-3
TGCGCCAGCAGCCAGGAGACAGGGGCCATGAACACTGAAGCTTTCTTT
CASSQETGAMNTEAFF
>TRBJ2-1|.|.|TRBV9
TGTGCCAACAGCTCTTCGGGCCAAAGTATCAATGAGCAGTTCTTC
CANSSSGQSINEQFF
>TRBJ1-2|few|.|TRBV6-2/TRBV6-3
TGTGCCAGCAGTTACTCGTATGAGGGTGGCTACACCTTC
CASSYSYEGGYTF
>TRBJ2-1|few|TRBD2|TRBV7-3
TGTGCCAGCAGTTTTAGCGGGGGGTTTGCCTCCTACAATGAGCAGTTCTTC
CASSFSGGFASYNEQFF
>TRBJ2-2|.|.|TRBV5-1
TGCGCCAGCAGCTTGCAGGCAGTCCGTACCGGGGAGCTGTTTTTT
CASSLQAVRTGELFF
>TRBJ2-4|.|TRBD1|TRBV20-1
TGCAGTGTCCAGGGGGCCCGAGCCAAAAACATTCAGTACTTC
CSVQGARAKNIQYF
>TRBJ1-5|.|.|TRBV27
TGTGCCAGCAGTTCCCGGGGGTCTTTGGGGAATCAGCCCCAGCATTTT
CASSSRGSLGNQPQHF
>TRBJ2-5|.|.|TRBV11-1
TGTGCCAGCAGTACGGCGACAGGTGGGGAGACCCAGTACTTC
CASSTATGGETQYF
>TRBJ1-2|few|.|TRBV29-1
TGCAGCGTGGGCCGGGGCCGGTATGGCTACACCTTC
CSVGRGRYGYTF
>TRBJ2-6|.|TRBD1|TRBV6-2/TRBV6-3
TGTGCCAGCAGCCGCAGGGGGAATGGGGCCAACGTCCTGACTTTC
CASSRRGNGANVLTF
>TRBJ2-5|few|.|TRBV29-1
TGCAGCGTTGAAAGGAGACAGCAAGAGACCCAGTACTTC
CSVERRQQETQYF